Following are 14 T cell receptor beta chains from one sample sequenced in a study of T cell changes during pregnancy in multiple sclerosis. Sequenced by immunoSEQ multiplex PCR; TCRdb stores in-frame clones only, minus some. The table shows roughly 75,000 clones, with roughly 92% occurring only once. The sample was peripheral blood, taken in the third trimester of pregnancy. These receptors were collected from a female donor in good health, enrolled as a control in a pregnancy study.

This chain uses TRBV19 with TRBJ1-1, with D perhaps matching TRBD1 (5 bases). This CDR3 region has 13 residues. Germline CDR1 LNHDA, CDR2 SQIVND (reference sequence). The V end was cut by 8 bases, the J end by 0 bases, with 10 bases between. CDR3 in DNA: TGTGCCAGTTCAGACAGCTTGAACACTGAAGCTTTCTTT. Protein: CASSDSLNTEAFF.

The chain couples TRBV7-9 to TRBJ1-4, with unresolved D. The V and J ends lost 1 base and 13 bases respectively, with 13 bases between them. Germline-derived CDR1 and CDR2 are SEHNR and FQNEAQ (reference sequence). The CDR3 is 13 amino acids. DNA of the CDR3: TGTGCCAGCAGCTTAGACTCCCAAAAGAGACTGTTTTTT. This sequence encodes CASSLDSQKRLFF.

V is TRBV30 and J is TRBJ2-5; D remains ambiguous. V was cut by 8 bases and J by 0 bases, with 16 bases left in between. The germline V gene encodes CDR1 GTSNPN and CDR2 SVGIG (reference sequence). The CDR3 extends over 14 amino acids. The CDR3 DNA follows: TGTGCCCTTGCCATGGGCCAGTACCAAGAGACCCAGTACTTC. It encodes CALAMGQYQETQYF. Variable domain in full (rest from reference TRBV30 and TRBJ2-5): SQTIHQWPATLVQPVGSPLSLECTVEGTSNPNLYWYRQAAGRGLQLLFYSVGIGQISSEVPQNLSASRPQDRQFILSSKKLLLSDSGFYLCALAMGQYQETQYFGPGTRLLVL.

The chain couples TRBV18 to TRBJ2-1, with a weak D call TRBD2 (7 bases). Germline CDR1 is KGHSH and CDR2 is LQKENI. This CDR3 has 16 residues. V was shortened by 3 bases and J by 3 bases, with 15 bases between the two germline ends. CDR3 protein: CASSPTGGGGYNEQFF. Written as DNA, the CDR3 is TGTGCCAGCTCACCGACGGGGGGCGGGGGCTACAATGAGCAGTTCTTC.

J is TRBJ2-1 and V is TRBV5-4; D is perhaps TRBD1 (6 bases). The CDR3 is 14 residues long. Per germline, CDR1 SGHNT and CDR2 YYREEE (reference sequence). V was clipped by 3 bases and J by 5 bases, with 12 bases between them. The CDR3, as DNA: TGTGCCAGCAGCTCCCGAGGGGGAAACAATGAGCAGTTCTTC. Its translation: CASSSRGGNNEQFF.

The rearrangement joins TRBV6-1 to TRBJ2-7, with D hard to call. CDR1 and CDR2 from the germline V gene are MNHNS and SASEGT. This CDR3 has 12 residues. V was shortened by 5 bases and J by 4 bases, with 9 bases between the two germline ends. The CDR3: CASSLARYEQYF. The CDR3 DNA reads TGTGCCAGCAGTTTGGCCCGATACGAGCAGTACTTC.

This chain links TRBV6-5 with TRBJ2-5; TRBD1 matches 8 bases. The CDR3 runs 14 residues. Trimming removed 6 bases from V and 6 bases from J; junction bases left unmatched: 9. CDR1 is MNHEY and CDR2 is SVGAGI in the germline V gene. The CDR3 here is CASRDPGGGQTQYF. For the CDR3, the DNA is TGTGCCAGCAGAGACCCAGGGGGCGGGCAGACCCAGTACTTC.

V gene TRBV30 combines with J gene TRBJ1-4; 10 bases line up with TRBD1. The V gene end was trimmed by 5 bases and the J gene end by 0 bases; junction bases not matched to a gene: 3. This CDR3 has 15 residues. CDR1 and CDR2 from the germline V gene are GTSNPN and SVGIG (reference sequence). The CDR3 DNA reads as TGTGCCTGGGGGACAGGGGTTTCAACTAATGAAAAACTGTTTTTT. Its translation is CAWGTGVSTNEKLFF.

The CDR3 sequence: CASSLAAGGNTGELFF. The CDR3 DNA sequence: TGCGCCAGCAGCTTGGCAGCGGGGGGGAACACCGGGGAGCTGTTTTTT. The genes are TRBV5-1 and TRBJ2-2; 9 bases are shared with TRBD2. The trim removed 0 bases at V and 1 base at J, leaving 1 base unmatched. The CDR3 runs to 16 residues. Germline V gene lookup returns CDR1 SGHRS and CDR2 YFSETQ.

In DNA, the CDR3 is TGTGCCAGCAGGGAAATGGGAGACAATGAGCAGTTCTTC. Translated: CASREMGDNEQFF. This sequence joins TRBV28 and TRBJ2-1; weak D call: TRBD2 (5 bases). CDR1 is MDHEN, CDR2 SYDVKM, per germline. The CDR3 is 13 amino acids. Trimming took off 6 bases at V and 5 bases at J, with 11 bases between the two ends.

CDR3 sequence (DNA): TGTGCCAGCACTCCTTCGGTACTTAACTATGGCTACACCTTC. Translated, it gives CASTPSVLNYGYTF. The chain has TRBV6-5 and TRBJ1-2; D not resolved. The CDR3 totals 14 residues. V shed 7 bases and J shed 1 base, with 13 bases lying between them. Germline lookup yields CDR1 MNHEY and CDR2 SVGAGI.

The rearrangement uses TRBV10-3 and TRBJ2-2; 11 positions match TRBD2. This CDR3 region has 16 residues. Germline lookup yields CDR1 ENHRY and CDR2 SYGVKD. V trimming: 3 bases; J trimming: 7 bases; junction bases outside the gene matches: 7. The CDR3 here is CAISEGSGRAGGELFF. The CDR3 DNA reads TGTGCCATCAGTGAAGGTAGCGGGAGGGCCGGCGGGGAGCTGTTTTTT.

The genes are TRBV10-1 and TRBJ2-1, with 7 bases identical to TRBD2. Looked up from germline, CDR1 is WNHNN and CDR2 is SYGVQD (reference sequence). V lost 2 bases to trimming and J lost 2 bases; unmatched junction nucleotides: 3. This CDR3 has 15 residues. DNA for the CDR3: TGCGCCAGCAGTGAGAGGGAGGGCACCTACAATGAGCAGTTCTTC. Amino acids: CASSEREGTYNEQFF.

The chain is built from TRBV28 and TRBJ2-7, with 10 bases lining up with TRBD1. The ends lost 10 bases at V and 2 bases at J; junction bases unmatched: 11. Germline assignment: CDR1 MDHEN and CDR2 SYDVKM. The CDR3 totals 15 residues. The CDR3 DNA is TGTGCCACCTCCTCACCGGGACAGGGGACCTACGAGCAGTACTTC. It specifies CATSSPGQGTYEQYF.